Listed here are 17 T cell receptor beta chains from one sample, sequenced in a study of blood T cell repertoires in COVID-19 (dated by TCRdb to 2020 to 2022). The library was built by means of the immunoSEQ multiplex PCR assay. What TCRdb holds here is the immuneACCESS table cut down to in-frame rearrangements. Part of the clones is not present; checked against another copy, under half of the missing clones reflect an unresolved V gene, and the others are unexplained. This sample gives fewer than 200,000 clones in total; about 88% of them show up just once. The top ten hold approximately 9% of the sample. Source material: PBMCs or T cells enriched from blood (not recorded which). These TCRs come from a woman aged 18-29 years who had recovered from COVID-19.

The chain uses TRBV6-4 and TRBJ1-6; D possibly corresponds to TRBD1 (6 bases). This CDR3 has 13 amino acids. The V and J ends lost 4 bases and 14 bases respectively, with 15 bases between them. Germline assignment: CDR1 MRHNA and CDR2 SNTAGT. The DNA for the CDR3 is TGTGCCAGCAGTGTGGAACAGGGCAGATCCCTCCACTTT. This translates into CASSVEQGRSLHF.

CDR3 sequence: CASSLAGGTYNEQFF. The CDR3 nucleotides are TGTGCCAGCAGCTTAGCGGGGGGAACCTACAATGAGCAGTTCTTC. The chain couples TRBV11-3 to TRBJ2-1, with TRBD2 matching over 7 bases. Germline V CDR1 and CDR2: SGHNT, YENEEA. Trimming at V came to 1 base and at J to 2 bases, leaving 2 bases not matched to a gene. This CDR3 contains 15 residues. Together with reference TRBV11-3 and TRBJ2-1, the CDR3 gives the full variable domain: EAGVVQSPRYKIIEKKQPVAFWCNPISGHNTLYWYLQNLGQGPELLIRYENEEAVDDSQLPKDRFSAERLKGVDSTLKIQPAELGDSAVYLCASSLAGGTYNEQFFGPGTRLTVL.

The chain has TRBV18 and TRBJ1-1; D perhaps matches TRBD1 (6 bases). With 3 bases removed from V and 5 bases from J, the gap between germline ends came to 13 bases. Germline V gene lookup returns CDR1 KGHSH and CDR2 LQKENI. There are 14 residues in the CDR3. The DNA for the CDR3 is TGTGCCAGCTCACCCGGACAGCCGGAGACTGAAGCTTTCTTT. It encodes CASSPGQPETEAFF.

This chain links TRBV30 with TRBJ2-5, with D possibly matching TRBD1 (6 bases). In germline, CDR1 is GTSNPN, CDR2 SVGIG (reference sequence). V was trimmed by 4 bases and J by 2 bases, leaving 14 bases between them. The CDR3 contains 14 residues. CDR3 bases: TGTGCCTGGAATTCCGGACAGAGTCAAGAGACCCAGTACTTC. It yields the protein CAWNSGQSQETQYF.

CDR3 in DNA: TGTGCCAGCAGTGGCCTCTCCTACGAGCAGTACTTC. Its translation is CASSGLSYEQYF. The chain links TRBV27 to TRBJ2-7, with D uncertain. Between the trimmed V and J ends, which lost 5 bases and 0 bases, there was a span of 5 bases. Germline loops: CDR1 MNHEY, CDR2 SMNVEV (reference sequence). The CDR3 has 12 residues.

The rearrangement uses TRBV7-9 and TRBJ1-1; 7 positions match TRBD1. This CDR3 has 13 residues. Unmatched junction bases numbered 4, after V lost 5 bases and J lost 4 bases. From germline, CDR1 is SEHNR and CDR2 FQNEAQ (reference sequence). CDR3 sequence: CASSMTGSTEAFF. CDR3 sequence (DNA): TGTGCCAGCAGCATGACAGGGTCCACTGAAGCTTTCTTT.

The V and J genes are TRBV23-1 and TRBJ1-3; 8 bases match TRBD1. TRBV23-1 is an ORF; its function is uncertain. V dropped 4 bases and J dropped 4; count of bases not matched to a gene: 12. CDR3 length: 17 amino acids. The CDR3 spells CASSRNSDRGEGNTIYF. The CDR3, as DNA: TGCGCCAGCAGTCGCAACTCCGACAGGGGTGAAGGAAACACCATATATTTT.

V gene TRBV3-1 (or the pseudogene TRBV3-2) combines with J gene TRBJ2-3; possible D gene TRBD1, 5 bases. The V end lost 3 bases, the J end lost 0 bases, and 10 bases lay between the germline ends. The CDR3 is 15 residues long. Germline lookup yields CDR1 LGHDT and CDR2 YNNKEL (reference sequence). CDR3 residues: CASSHMTASTDTQYF. Written as DNA, the CDR3 is TGTGCCAGCAGCCACATGACAGCTAGCACAGATACGCAGTATTTT.

The chain uses TRBV28 and TRBJ1-2; 7 nucleotides align to TRBD1. The CDR3 spans 12 residues. Germline values: CDR1 MDHEN, CDR2 SYDVKM. J lost 6 bases, V lost 5 bases, and 3 bases had no gene match. The CDR3 nucleotides are TGTGCCAGCAGTAGGACAGGTGATGGCTACACCTTC. Translated, it gives CASSRTGDGYTF.

This chain connects TRBV3-1 (or the pseudogene TRBV3-2) to TRBJ2-7; possibly TRBD1 for D (5 bases). V lost 0 bases and J 2 bases, leaving 14 bases between the germline ends. The CDR3 has 16 amino acids. The germline gives CDR1 LGHDT, CDR2 YNNKEL (reference sequence). In DNA form, the CDR3 reads TGTGCCAGCAGCCAAGATTTTACAGGTAAAACCTACGAGCAGTACTTC. It translates to CASSQDFTGKTYEQYF.

The rearrangement uses TRBV27 and TRBJ2-3; possibly TRBD1 for D (5 bases). Germline values: CDR1 MNHEY, CDR2 SMNVEV (reference sequence). The V end was cut by 4 bases, the J end by 0 bases, with 14 bases between. The CDR3 length is 16 residues. CDR3 amino acids: CASSSRGRGSTDTQYF. As DNA, the CDR3 is TGTGCCAGCAGTTCCCGCGGAAGGGGCAGCACAGATACGCAGTATTTT.

The V and J genes are TRBV14 and TRBJ1-6; weak D call: TRBD1 (6 bases). Trimming shortened V by 0 bases and J by 8 bases, and 20 bases separated the two germline ends. CDR1 and CDR2 from the germline V gene are SGHDN and FVKESK. The CDR3 spans 18 residues. DNA for the CDR3: TGTGCCAGCAGCCAAGATACAGGACACGCGGGGGGCGATTCACCCCTCCACTTT. Translating gives CASSQDTGHAGGDSPLHF.

The chain combines TRBV4-3 with TRBJ2-7; TRBD1 agrees at 10 bases. The CDR3 extends over 17 amino acids. V dropped 1 base and J dropped 4; count of bases not matched to a gene: 10. Per germline, CDR1 LGHNA and CDR2 YSLEER. In DNA form, the CDR3 reads TGCGCCAGCAGCCAAGGGTCTACTAGGGACAGGGGATACGAGCAGTACTTC. Its translation: CASSQGSTRDRGYEQYF.

V gene TRBV6-5 combines with J gene TRBJ1-2; maybe TRBD1 (6 bases). CDR1 MNHEY and CDR2 SVGAGI come from the germline V gene. Trimming removed 0 bases at V and 11 bases at J, with 13 bases between. This CDR3 has 13 amino acids. The CDR3 nucleotides are TGTGCCAGCAGTTACTCCGGGCAGGGGAAGTACACCTTC. Amino acid sequence: CASSYSGQGKYTF.

The V and J genes are TRBV28 and TRBJ1-2; 10 bases are a match to TRBD1. V shed 6 bases, J shed 5 bases, and the junction held 9 bases outside the gene matches. Germline CDR1 is MDHEN and CDR2 is SYDVKM. The CDR3 is 15 amino acids. The CDR3 DNA follows: TGTGCCAGCAGACCCGACAGGGGGCGGGGGTATGGCTACACCTTC. Its protein is CASRPDRGRGYGYTF.

The genes are TRBV28 and TRBJ2-1; 9 bases are shared with TRBD2. This CDR3 comprises 17 residues. From germline, CDR1 is MDHEN and CDR2 SYDVKM. V lost 4 bases to trimming and J lost 9 bases; unmatched junction nucleotides: 16. CDR3 DNA sequence: TGTGCCAGCAGTTGGAGGACTAGCGCACTTAATTCGCGTGAGCAGTTCTTC. Encoded protein: CASSWRTSALNSREQFF.

This chain uses TRBV7-2 with TRBJ1-5; a weak D match, TRBD1 (6 bases). Trimming left V 1 base short and J 6 bases short, with 13 bases between. The CDR3 is made up of 15 amino acids. The germline V gene encodes CDR1 SGHTA and CDR2 FQGNSA. In DNA form, the CDR3 reads TGTGCCAGCAGCTTAGGACAGGCAGGCATTCAGCCCCAGCATTTT. It translates to CASSLGQAGIQPQHF.